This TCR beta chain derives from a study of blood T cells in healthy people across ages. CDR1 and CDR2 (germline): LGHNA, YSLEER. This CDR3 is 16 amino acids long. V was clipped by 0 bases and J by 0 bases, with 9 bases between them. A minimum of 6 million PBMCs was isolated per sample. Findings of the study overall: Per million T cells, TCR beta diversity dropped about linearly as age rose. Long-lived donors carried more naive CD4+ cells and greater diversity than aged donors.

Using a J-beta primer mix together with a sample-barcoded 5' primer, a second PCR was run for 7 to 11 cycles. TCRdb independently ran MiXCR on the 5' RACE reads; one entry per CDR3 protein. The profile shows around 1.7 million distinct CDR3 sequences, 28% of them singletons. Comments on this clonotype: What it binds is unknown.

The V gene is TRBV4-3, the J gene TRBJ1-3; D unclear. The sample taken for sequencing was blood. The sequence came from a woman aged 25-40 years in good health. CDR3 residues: CASSQDWTDSGNTIYF. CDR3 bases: TGCGCCAGCAGCCAAGATTGGACGGACTCTGGAAACACCATATATTTT.